This TCR beta chain was observed in a study of human T cells and chemical hapten exposure. This clonotype was observed many times. The CDR3 has 14 residues. V lost 2 bases and J lost 1, with 7 bases in between. Germline V lookup: CDR1 SNHLY, CDR2 FYNNEI. The study used a library that attached unique molecular identifiers to individual cDNA molecules. Each CDR3 protein gets one entry after TCRdb re-called the RACE reads with MiXCR. The sample holds more than 100,000 distinct CDR3 sequences, approximately 10% seen once. Time point specified: patch test 3, about 24 weeks after DPC sensitization. Noted treatment: therapeutic diphenylcyclopropenone sensitization with weekly scalp DPC.

V usage is TRBV2 and J usage is TRBJ2-3, with D maybe TRBD2 (5 bases). The source material was whole blood, sampled in connection with sensitization to the hapten diphenylcyclopropenone (DPC). The receptor comes from a woman aged 50 to 60 with alopecia areata. Some clones in this sample may be carry-over from other donors' samples. This CDR3 is CASSELRGTDTQYF. In DNA, the CDR3 is TGTGCCAGCAGTGAATTGCGGGGCACAGATACGCAGTATTTT.